This is a list of T cell receptor beta chains from one sample in a study of Ad26.COV2.S vaccination and SARS-CoV-2 variants. TCRdb keeps only in-frame clones here, not all; method: immunoSEQ multiplex PCR. The top ten clones hold around 1.5% of a sample with fewer than 800,000 clones, around 92% of them seen once. This sample comprised peripheral blood, obtained in a trial of Ad26.COV2.S vaccine versus placebo. Every receptor here comes from a person aged 18-65 years who received the Ad26.COV2.S COVID-19 vaccine or a placebo. Each CDR3 is given without its conserved first and last residue.

j_gene: TRBJ2-5; v_gene: TRBV5-1; CDR3aa: ASSRQGVQETQY
j_gene: TRBJ1-2; v_gene: TRBV19; CDR3aa: ASSIGPFPNYGYT
j_gene: TRBJ2-1; v_gene: TRBV5-4; CDR3aa: ASSTGGGSLVNEQF
j_gene: TRBJ2-1; v_gene: TRBV24-1; CDR3aa: ATSDPGQDGEQF
j_gene: TRBJ1-2; v_gene: TRBV2; CDR3aa: ASSGTGNYGYT
j_gene: TRBJ1-2; v_gene: TRBV10-3; CDR3aa: AIRVDGDGYT
j_gene: TRBJ2-7; v_gene: TRBV7-9; CDR3aa: ASSPSSIGQAEQY
j_gene: TRBJ2-5; v_gene: TRBV11-2; CDR3aa: ASSLFPETQY
j_gene: TRBJ1-5; v_gene: TRBV19; CDR3aa: ASSYRFNQPQH
j_gene: TRBJ1-2; v_gene: TRBV2; CDR3aa: ASSEGGDYGYT
j_gene: TRBJ1-4; v_gene: TRBV27; CDR3aa: ASSLNPPGGDYEKLF
j_gene: TRBJ1-1; v_gene: TRBV24-1; CDR3aa: ATSDPRQGDTEAF
j_gene: TRBJ2-1; v_gene: TRBV27; CDR3aa: ASSLTSASNNEQF
j_gene: TRBJ2-1; v_gene: TRBV30; CDR3aa: AWRTSGDEQF
j_gene: TRBJ1-2; v_gene: TRBV11-2; CDR3aa: ASSLDLAEWDGYT
j_gene: TRBJ2-3; v_gene: TRBV3-1/TRBV3-2; CDR3aa: ASSQDPTVDTDTQY
j_gene: TRBJ2-3; v_gene: TRBV6-2/TRBV6-3; CDR3aa: ASSYGLAGTDTQY
j_gene: TRBJ2-7; v_gene: TRBV6-5; CDR3aa: ASSYSGTKGYEQY
j_gene: TRBJ2-1; v_gene: TRBV12-5; CDR3aa: ASGLVGGDRSSYNEQF
j_gene: TRBJ2-5; v_gene: TRBV3-1/TRBV3-2; CDR3aa: ASSKMGQGTEETQY
j_gene: TRBJ2-3; v_gene: TRBV27; CDR3aa: ASRPWDSTDTQY
j_gene: TRBJ1-1; v_gene: TRBV18; CDR3aa: ASSPSGTGLMNTEAF
j_gene: TRBJ1-3; v_gene: TRBV6-5; CDR3aa: ASSRGGSGNTIY
j_gene: TRBJ2-1; v_gene: TRBV12-3/TRBV12-4; CDR3aa: ASSSAREQF
j_gene: TRBJ2-6; v_gene: TRBV27; CDR3aa: ASSPLAGDFSGANVLT
j_gene: TRBJ1-5; v_gene: TRBV21-1; CDR3aa: ASSRADEPHQPQH
j_gene: TRBJ1-5; v_gene: TRBV19; CDR3aa: ASSTRRIGPQPQH
j_gene: TRBJ1-3; v_gene: TRBV5-1; CDR3aa: ASSPAGTGNTIY
j_gene: TRBJ1-2; v_gene: TRBV30; CDR3aa: AWSVEAERVGYT
j_gene: TRBJ2-1; v_gene: TRBV5-1; CDR3aa: ASSLEGLAYEQF
j_gene: TRBJ1-2; v_gene: TRBV5-8; CDR3aa: ASSRGLLNYGYT
j_gene: TRBJ2-1; v_gene: TRBV24-1; CDR3aa: ATSDAGTGAYNEQF
j_gene: TRBJ1-1; v_gene: TRBV6-4; CDR3aa: ASSEGARTEAF
j_gene: TRBJ1-1; v_gene: TRBV5-1; CDR3aa: ASSFGAGYGNTEAF
j_gene: TRBJ1-6; v_gene: TRBV27; CDR3aa: ASSQGVESPLH
j_gene: TRBJ2-7; v_gene: TRBV5-6; CDR3aa: ASRAGGSYEQY
j_gene: TRBJ1-1; v_gene: TRBV6-5; CDR3aa: ASSYGGTGGTTEAF
j_gene: TRBJ1-1; v_gene: TRBV6-2/TRBV6-3; CDR3aa: ASSLDRSRTEAF
j_gene: TRBJ2-7; v_gene: TRBV2; CDR3aa: ASKATSGGAGEQY
j_gene: TRBJ1-5; v_gene: TRBV19; CDR3aa: ASSVQLNQPQH
j_gene: TRBJ1-1; v_gene: TRBV7-9; CDR3aa: ASSAPDRGQGEAF
j_gene: TRBJ2-7; v_gene: TRBV18; CDR3aa: ASSPRDRGHEQY
j_gene: TRBJ2-1; v_gene: TRBV5-4; CDR3aa: ASSFGGPVTPNEQF
j_gene: TRBJ2-1; v_gene: TRBV7-2; CDR3aa: ASSLDSGRNEQF
j_gene: TRBJ2-3; v_gene: TRBV19; CDR3aa: ASSIGQGPTDTQY
j_gene: TRBJ2-1; v_gene: TRBV10-3; CDR3aa: AISEKLAGGPSYNEQF
j_gene: TRBJ1-6; v_gene: TRBV9; CDR3aa: ASSAVGSSGSPLH
j_gene: TRBJ2-7; v_gene: TRBV7-2; CDR3aa: ASSQDRASYEQY
j_gene: TRBJ2-3; v_gene: TRBV24-1; CDR3aa: ATSDLGSGFTDTQY
j_gene: TRBJ1-6; v_gene: TRBV13; CDR3aa: ASSLGQGNSPLH
j_gene: TRBJ1-5; v_gene: TRBV6-6; CDR3aa: ASSYPPDSSNQPQH
j_gene: TRBJ2-5; v_gene: TRBV10-2; CDR3aa: ASILAGGETQY
j_gene: TRBJ2-5; v_gene: TRBV6-5; CDR3aa: ASKLAGDFETQY
j_gene: TRBJ2-6; v_gene: TRBV7-2; CDR3aa: ASSFSGAGANVLT
j_gene: TRBJ1-1; v_gene: TRBV2; CDR3aa: ASSSQGARAF
j_gene: TRBJ1-3; v_gene: TRBV5-6; CDR3aa: ASSIRGHSGNTIY
j_gene: TRBJ1-1; v_gene: TRBV2; CDR3aa: ATQVEGGANTEAF
j_gene: TRBJ1-4; v_gene: TRBV5-5; CDR3aa: ASSPREGSNEKLF
j_gene: TRBJ2-2; v_gene: TRBV7-2; CDR3aa: ASSSLASGELF
j_gene: TRBJ2-5; v_gene: TRBV7-2; CDR3aa: ASSQWAGAYQETQY